Listed below are T cell receptor beta chains from one sample, sequenced in a study of shared clonotypes between healthy human individuals. Clones were read by immunoSEQ multiplex PCR, and TCRdb kept only the in-frame ones, dropping some. This sample has some 2,400,000 clones; approximately 94% occur once, and the top ten carry roughly 0.13%. The sample was naive CD4+ T cells sorted from blood. Source of these receptors: a man between 18 and 29 years old in good health. Both conserved end residues are part of each CDR3. Each record gives: V gene, CDR3 length, J gene, clone size, D gene, CDR3 protein, CDR3 DNA. The D gene is left open where the match is weak. The size field is filled for only some rows; it gives once, few, many or a size class.

v_gene: TRBV28
len: 14
j_gene: TRBJ1-4
abundance: .
d_gene: .
CDR3aa: CASSRTGANEKLFF
CDR3nt: TGTGCCAGCAGCCGGACGGGGGCTAATGAAAAACTGTTTTTT

v_gene: TRBV30
len: 16
j_gene: TRBJ1-2
abundance: .
d_gene: TRBD1
CDR3aa: CAWSVQGKGANYGYTF
CDR3nt: TGTGCCTGGAGTGTACAGGGGAAGGGAGCTAACTATGGCTACACCTTC

v_gene: TRBV6-5
len: 14
j_gene: TRBJ1-6
abundance: once
d_gene: .
CDR3aa: CASSFGEYNSPLHF
CDR3nt: TGTGCCAGCAGTTTCGGGGAGTATAATTCACCCCTCCACTTT

v_gene: TRBV19
len: 15
j_gene: TRBJ1-2
abundance: once
d_gene: TRBD1
CDR3aa: CASSITGTERWGYTF
CDR3nt: TGTGCCAGTAGTATAACCGGGACAGAGAGATGGGGCTACACCTTC

v_gene: TRBV5-1
len: 16
j_gene: TRBJ2-3
abundance: .
d_gene: .
CDR3aa: CASTPTGTANTDTQYF
CDR3nt: TGCGCCAGCACCCCTACCGGGACTGCGAACACAGATACGCAGTATTTT

v_gene: TRBV6-6
len: 14
j_gene: TRBJ2-7
abundance: .
d_gene: .
CDR3aa: CASSRADPPTEQYF
CDR3nt: TGTGCCAGCAGTCGAGCGGACCCGCCTACGGAGCAGTACTTC

v_gene: TRBV29-1
len: 14
j_gene: TRBJ1-5
abundance: .
d_gene: .
CDR3aa: CSAQDSGKGQPQHF
CDR3nt: TGCAGCGCTCAGGACTCAGGGAAAGGCCAGCCCCAGCATTTT

v_gene: TRBV19
len: 13
j_gene: TRBJ2-2
abundance: once
d_gene: .
CDR3aa: CASSTGGVGELFF
CDR3nt: TGTGCCAGTAGTACCGGCGGGGTCGGGGAGCTGTTTTTT

v_gene: TRBV2
len: 18
j_gene: TRBJ2-7
abundance: .
d_gene: .
CDR3aa: CASRVPRDPKLSPYEQYF
CDR3nt: TGTGCCAGCAGGGTTCCTCGGGACCCTAAACTTTCACCCTACGAGCAGTACTTC

v_gene: TRBV4-1
len: 15
j_gene: TRBJ1-1
abundance: once
d_gene: .
CDR3aa: CASSEWSAGNTEAFF
CDR3nt: TGCGCCAGCAGCGAATGGTCCGCGGGGAACACTGAAGCTTTCTTT

v_gene: TRBV30
len: 16
j_gene: TRBJ1-1
abundance: .
d_gene: .
CDR3aa: CAWSGGRPGLNTEAFF
CDR3nt: TGTGCCTGGAGTGGGGGACGGCCGGGCTTGAACACTGAAGCTTTCTTT

v_gene: TRBV23-1
len: 16
j_gene: TRBJ2-4
abundance: once
d_gene: .
CDR3aa: CASSLKDPLAKNIQYF
CDR3nt: TGCGCCAGCAGTCTGAAGGACCCACTAGCCAAAAACATTCAGTACTTC

v_gene: TRBV7-9
len: 14
j_gene: TRBJ1-4
abundance: .
d_gene: .
CDR3aa: CASSFGQPNEKLFF
CDR3nt: TGTGCCAGCAGCTTTGGACAGCCTAATGAAAAACTGTTTTTT

v_gene: TRBV5-6
len: 16
j_gene: TRBJ1-4
abundance: .
d_gene: .
CDR3aa: CASSLVGGHGGEKLFF
CDR3nt: TGTGCCAGCAGCTTAGTCGGAGGGCATGGTGGTGAAAAACTGTTTTTT

v_gene: TRBV7-6
len: 14
j_gene: TRBJ2-7
abundance: .
d_gene: .
CDR3aa: CASSPGSLQGEQYF
CDR3nt: TGTGCCAGCAGCCCTGGCAGCCTACAGGGCGAGCAGTACTTC

v_gene: TRBV27
len: 14
j_gene: TRBJ1-1
abundance: .
d_gene: .
CDR3aa: CASRTTGLNTEAFF
CDR3nt: TGTGCCAGCAGAACAACAGGATTAAACACTGAAGCTTTCTTT

v_gene: TRBV5-5
len: 17
j_gene: TRBJ2-5
abundance: once
d_gene: TRBD2
CDR3aa: CASSLLGTSERGETQYF
CDR3nt: TGTGCCAGCAGCTTGCTGGGGACTAGCGAGCGGGGGGAGACCCAGTACTTC

v_gene: TRBV15
len: 16
j_gene: TRBJ2-1
abundance: .
d_gene: TRBD2
CDR3aa: CATSQPASGGTNEQFF
CDR3nt: TGTGCCACCAGCCAACCCGCTAGCGGGGGAACCAATGAGCAGTTCTTC

v_gene: TRBV6-1
len: 13
j_gene: TRBJ1-3
abundance: .
d_gene: .
CDR3aa: CAMRSVPGNTIYF
CDR3nt: TGTGCCATGCGGTCCGTGCCTGGAAACACCATATATTTT

v_gene: TRBV5-1
len: 14
j_gene: TRBJ2-7
abundance: once
d_gene: .
CDR3aa: CASSRDGSSYEQYF
CDR3nt: TGCGCCAGCAGCAGGGACGGGAGCTCCTACGAGCAGTACTTC

v_gene: TRBV7-3
len: 13
j_gene: TRBJ1-6
abundance: .
d_gene: .
CDR3aa: CASSSTSNSPLHF
CDR3nt: TGTGCCAGCAGCTCCACGAGTAATTCACCCCTCCACTTT

v_gene: TRBV28
len: 12
j_gene: TRBJ2-2
abundance: .
d_gene: .
CDR3aa: CASSPPTGELFF
CDR3nt: TGTGCCAGCAGTCCACCCACCGGGGAGCTGTTTTTT

v_gene: TRBV6-1
len: 14
j_gene: TRBJ2-7
abundance: .
d_gene: TRBD2
CDR3aa: CASSSGRAGYEQYF
CDR3nt: TGTGCCAGCAGTAGCGGGAGGGCCGGGTACGAGCAGTACTTC

v_gene: TRBV5-1
len: 14
j_gene: TRBJ1-1
abundance: .
d_gene: TRBD1
CDR3aa: CASSPRTGASEAFF
CDR3nt: TGCGCCAGCAGCCCGAGGACAGGGGCGTCTGAAGCTTTCTTT

v_gene: TRBV7-6
len: 14
j_gene: TRBJ1-6
abundance: .
d_gene: .
CDR3aa: CASSSGQLGPPLHF
CDR3nt: TGTGCCAGCAGCTCCGGACAGCTCGGGCCACCCCTCCACTTT

v_gene: TRBV6-5
len: 14
j_gene: TRBJ1-1
abundance: .
d_gene: .
CDR3aa: CASSYNGVNTEAFF
CDR3nt: TGTGCCAGCAGTTACAATGGGGTGAACACTGAAGCTTTCTTT

v_gene: TRBV6-1
len: 15
j_gene: TRBJ2-1
abundance: .
d_gene: TRBD2
CDR3aa: CASSPQVAGDNEQFF
CDR3nt: TGTGCCAGCAGTCCTCAGGTAGCGGGGGACAATGAGCAGTTCTTC

v_gene: TRBV5-1
len: 14
j_gene: TRBJ1-2
abundance: .
d_gene: TRBD1
CDR3aa: CASSSGQGDYGYTF
CDR3nt: TGCGCCAGCAGCTCGGGACAGGGGGACTATGGCTACACCTTC

v_gene: TRBV19
len: 13
j_gene: TRBJ1-1
abundance: .
d_gene: TRBD1
CDR3aa: CASRIAGGGGAFF
CDR3nt: TGTGCCAGTAGGATAGCAGGAGGGGGCGGCGCTTTCTTT

v_gene: TRBV27
len: 15
j_gene: TRBJ2-7
abundance: .
d_gene: .
CDR3aa: CASSLEAVSSYEQYF
CDR3nt: TGTGCCAGCAGTTTAGAGGCAGTGAGCTCCTACGAGCAGTACTTC

v_gene: TRBV7-9
len: 13
j_gene: TRBJ1-4
abundance: .
d_gene: .
CDR3aa: CASSRQLGEKLFF
CDR3nt: TGTGCCAGCAGCAGACAGCTAGGAGAAAAACTGTTTTTT

v_gene: TRBV6-5
len: 15
j_gene: TRBJ2-7
abundance: .
d_gene: TRBD2
CDR3aa: CASSYRAGGWAEQYF
CDR3nt: TGTGCCAGCAGTTACCGGGCCGGGGGGTGGGCCGAGCAGTACTTC

v_gene: TRBV10-3
len: 12
j_gene: TRBJ2-3
abundance: .
d_gene: .
CDR3aa: CAISGAADTQYF
CDR3nt: TGTGCCATCAGTGGAGCGGCAGATACGCAGTATTTT

v_gene: TRBV7-9
len: 12
j_gene: TRBJ2-3
abundance: .
d_gene: .
CDR3aa: CASGRSTDTQYF
CDR3nt: TGTGCCAGCGGACGGAGCACAGATACGCAGTATTTT

v_gene: TRBV7-2
len: 17
j_gene: TRBJ2-4
abundance: .
d_gene: TRBD2
CDR3aa: CASSFVGTSGFGNIQYF
CDR3nt: TGTGCCAGCAGCTTCGTCGGGACTAGCGGTTTCGGGAACATTCAGTACTTC

v_gene: TRBV11-2
len: 18
j_gene: TRBJ1-2
abundance: .
d_gene: TRBD1
CDR3aa: CASSLDRTGSSLTIGYTF
CDR3nt: TGTGCCAGCAGCTTAGATCGGACAGGGTCCTCTCTAACTATTGGCTACACCTTC

v_gene: TRBV5-1
len: 15
j_gene: TRBJ1-3
abundance: .
d_gene: .
CDR3aa: CASSFGRNSGNTIYF
CDR3nt: TGCGCCAGCAGCTTCGGCAGGAACTCTGGAAACACCATATATTTT

v_gene: TRBV7-9
len: 18
j_gene: TRBJ2-3
abundance: .
d_gene: TRBD2
CDR3aa: CASSLVLTSGTNTDTQYF
CDR3nt: TGTGCCAGCAGCTTAGTCTTGACTAGCGGGACGAACACAGATACGCAGTATTTT

v_gene: TRBV5-1
len: 14
j_gene: TRBJ2-3
abundance: .
d_gene: .
CDR3aa: CASSLAVSTDTQYF
CDR3nt: TGCGCCAGCAGTCTGGCAGTTAGCACAGATACGCAGTATTTT

v_gene: TRBV7-3
len: 13
j_gene: TRBJ1-1
abundance: .
d_gene: .
CDR3aa: CASSFGREAEAFF
CDR3nt: TGTGCCAGCAGCTTTGGGAGGGAAGCTGAAGCTTTCTTT

v_gene: TRBV7-2
len: 15
j_gene: TRBJ1-4
abundance: .
d_gene: .
CDR3aa: CASSLVLSGPGKLFF
CDR3nt: TGTGCCAGCAGCTTAGTCTTGTCGGGGCCCGGAAAACTGTTTTTT

v_gene: TRBV30
len: 14
j_gene: TRBJ2-1
abundance: .
d_gene: TRBD2
CDR3aa: CAWTDPGRYNEQFF
CDR3nt: TGTGCCTGGACCGACCCCGGGAGGTACAATGAGCAGTTCTTC

v_gene: TRBV6-4
len: 14
j_gene: TRBJ1-2
abundance: once
d_gene: TRBD1
CDR3aa: CASNPGGSNYGYTF
CDR3nt: TGTGCCAGCAATCCAGGGGGGTCTAACTATGGCTACACCTTC

v_gene: TRBV20-1
len: 11
j_gene: TRBJ2-5
abundance: .
d_gene: .
CDR3aa: CSGYFPETQYF
CDR3nt: TGCAGTGGGTATTTCCCCGAGACCCAGTACTTC

v_gene: TRBV19
len: 14
j_gene: TRBJ2-5
abundance: .
d_gene: .
CDR3aa: CASSPRTRQETQYF
CDR3nt: TGTGCCAGTAGTCCACGGACTCGCCAAGAGACCCAGTACTTC

v_gene: TRBV18
len: 15
j_gene: TRBJ2-7
abundance: .
d_gene: .
CDR3aa: CASSPLGQVNYEQYF
CDR3nt: TGTGCCAGCTCACCACTTGGGCAGGTGAACTACGAGCAGTACTTC

v_gene: TRBV10-3
len: 14
j_gene: TRBJ2-3
abundance: .
d_gene: TRBD1
CDR3aa: CAIWAGTGTDTQYF
CDR3nt: TGTGCCATCTGGGCCGGGACAGGGACAGATACGCAGTATTTT

v_gene: TRBV6-5
len: 13
j_gene: TRBJ2-5
abundance: .
d_gene: .
CDR3aa: CASSRGPSETQYF
CDR3nt: TGTGCCAGCAGTCGGGGCCCGTCAGAGACCCAGTACTTC

v_gene: TRBV11-2
len: 9
j_gene: TRBJ1-6
abundance: .
d_gene: .
CDR3aa: CASNTPLHF
CDR3nt: TGTGCCAGCAACACACCCCTCCACTTT

v_gene: TRBV10-1
len: 16
j_gene: TRBJ2-3
abundance: .
d_gene: TRBD1
CDR3aa: CASSDEGQGFTDTQYF
CDR3nt: TGCGCCAGCAGTGATGAGGGACAGGGTTTCACAGATACGCAGTATTTT

v_gene: TRBV18
len: 14
j_gene: TRBJ1-2
abundance: .
d_gene: TRBD1
CDR3aa: CASSRDRGEYGYTF
CDR3nt: TGTGCCAGCTCCCGGGACAGGGGGGAATATGGCTACACCTTC

v_gene: TRBV30
len: 14
j_gene: TRBJ1-5
abundance: .
d_gene: TRBD1
CDR3aa: CAWGTGNSNQPQHF
CDR3nt: TGTGCCTGGGGGACAGGGAATAGCAATCAGCCCCAGCATTTT

v_gene: TRBV7-8
len: 16
j_gene: TRBJ2-2
abundance: .
d_gene: TRBD2
CDR3aa: CASSLRLAENTGELFF
CDR3nt: TGTGCCAGCAGCTTACGACTAGCAGAAAACACCGGGGAGCTGTTTTTT

v_gene: TRBV27
len: 14
j_gene: TRBJ1-5
abundance: once
d_gene: TRBD1
CDR3aa: CASADRVNNQPQHF
CDR3nt: TGTGCCAGCGCCGACAGGGTGAACAATCAGCCCCAGCATTTT

v_gene: TRBV11-3
len: 15
j_gene: TRBJ2-5
abundance: .
d_gene: .
CDR3aa: CASSLESAGQETQYF
CDR3nt: TGTGCCAGCAGCTTAGAGTCGGCCGGCCAAGAGACCCAGTACTTC